A selection of T cell receptor beta chains follows, all from one sample in a study of blood T cell repertoires in COVID-19. Here immunoSEQ multiplex PCR was the method, and the copy in TCRdb shows in-frame clones only, minus some. The table has 110,000 to 150,000 clones, around 83% seen once; the top ten hold roughly 3%. Material: peripheral blood. These receptors originate from a woman at least 80 years old with acute or convalescent COVID-19. The CDR3 runs from the conserved cysteine through the conserved F or W. D genes are given only for firm matches. For some rows the clone size is stated as once, few or many, or as a class when expanded; others skip it.

13	TRBV7-8	NA	TRBJ1-1	TRBD1	TGTGCCAGCAGCTTGGGGCAGGGGGCGGGAGCTTTCTTT	CASSLGQGAGAFF
17	TRBV7-9	NA	TRBJ2-7	TRBD1	TGTGCCAGCAGCTCCGTCCCTGGACAGGGGCACTCCTACGAGCAGTACTTC	CASSSVPGQGHSYEQYF
15	TRBV2	NA	TRBJ2-5	TRBD2	TGTGCCAGCACCCGACCCTCTGGCGGGGGGGAGACCCAGTACTTC	CASTRPSGGGETQYF
13	TRBV6-2/TRBV6-3	once	TRBJ1-1	NA	TGTGCCAGCAGTTACTCGAGGGGGTTACCAGCTTTCTTT	CASSYSRGLPAFF
16	TRBV19	NA	TRBJ1-5	TRBD1	TGTGCCAGTAGTATCGGGGACAGGGAGATGGATCAGCCCCAGCATTTT	CASSIGDREMDQPQHF
15	TRBV30	NA	TRBJ1-2	NA	TGTGCCTGGCGTTCCAAAATGGGACAAGGGCTTGGCTACACCTTC	CAWRSKMGQGLGYTF
15	TRBV9	NA	TRBJ1-6	TRBD1	TGTGCCAGCAGTCCTTCCGGGACAGCTAATTCACCCCTCCACTTT	CASSPSGTANSPLHF
15	TRBV9	NA	TRBJ2-7	TRBD2	TGTGCCAGCAGCGTAGGGGCGGGGGACCCCTACGAGCAGTACTTC	CASSVGAGDPYEQYF
15	TRBV5-1	NA	TRBJ2-1	TRBD2	TGCGCCAGCAGCTTTCAAGCGGGGGGCTACAATGAGCAGTTCTTC	CASSFQAGGYNEQFF
14	TRBV6-2/TRBV6-3	NA	TRBJ2-7	NA	TGTGCCAGCAGCCCGACGGGGAGGGGGAACGAGCAGTACTTC	CASSPTGRGNEQYF
15	TRBV5-6	NA	TRBJ2-1	NA	TGTGCCAGCAGCTTGGAGCTAGCGAGAGGGAGTGAGCAGTTCTTC	CASSLELARGSEQFF
18	TRBV7-6	NA	TRBJ2-2	TRBD1	TGTGCCAGCAGCTCCGTACGGACAGGGGTCACGAACACCGGGGAGCTGTTTTTT	CASSSVRTGVTNTGELFF
14	TRBV19	NA	TRBJ1-6	NA	TGTGCCAGTAGTGAACAGGGCCGGGATTCACCCCTCCACTTT	CASSEQGRDSPLHF
13	TRBV29-1	NA	TRBJ2-5	TRBD1	TGCAGCGGTCGACAGGGGATCCAAGAGACCCAGTACTTC	CSGRQGIQETQYF
17	TRBV7-9	NA	TRBJ1-2	TRBD1	TGTGCCAGCAGCTTAGCGGTCCCGGGACAGGGGAGCTATGGCTACACCTTC	CASSLAVPGQGSYGYTF
15	TRBV6-1	NA	TRBJ1-2	NA	TGTGCCAGCAGTGAAGGTGGGGCGGGATCGGGAGGCTACACCTTC	CASSEGGAGSGGYTF
16	TRBV7-2	NA	TRBJ2-5	TRBD2	TGTGCCAGCAGCTTACATTCCGGGAGGGGAGGAGAGACCCAGTACTTC	CASSLHSGRGGETQYF
14	TRBV9	NA	TRBJ1-3	TRBD1	TGTGCCAGCAGCTCCGGACAGGCCTTTAACCCCATATATTTT	CASSSGQAFNPIYF
13	TRBV3-1/TRBV3-2	NA	TRBJ1-2	TRBD1	TGTGCCAGCAGCCCGGACAGGGGGCTTGGCTACACCTTC	CASSPDRGLGYTF
13	TRBV18	NA	TRBJ1-5	NA	TGTGCCAGCTCACCCACGACAAGCCAGCCCCAGCATTTT	CASSPTTSQPQHF
17	TRBV19	NA	TRBJ2-3	TRBD1	TGTGCCAGTAGTATAGGGACAGGGGGCGCCGCCACAGATACGCAGTATTTT	CASSIGTGGAATDTQYF
15	TRBV5-1	NA	TRBJ2-3	TRBD2	TGCGCCAGCAGCTTGGCGGCGGGGGATACAGATACGCAGTATTTT	CASSLAAGDTDTQYF
17	TRBV6-4	NA	TRBJ1-2	NA	TGTGCCAGCAGTTCCAGTGGGACTGACTATCATCCTTATGGCTACACCTTC	CASSSSGTDYHPYGYTF
13	TRBV18	NA	TRBJ1-1	NA	TGTGCCAGCTCCGTGGCGGGGGACACTGAAGCTTTCTTT	CASSVAGDTEAFF
12	TRBV7-3	NA	TRBJ2-1	TRBD1	TGTGCCAGCAGCACCGGGACAGGTATACAGTTCTTC	CASSTGTGIQFF
14	TRBV10-3	NA	TRBJ1-2	NA	TGTGCCATCAGTGAGGCCGGGGGGCCGAGTCTTTACACCTTC	CAISEAGGPSLYTF
14	TRBV5-1	NA	TRBJ2-3	NA	TGCGCCAGCAGCCTGGACACCAACACAGATACGCAGTATTTT	CASSLDTNTDTQYF
17	TRBV5-6	NA	TRBJ2-6	TRBD1	TGTGCCAGCAGCTTCGGACAGGGGGCGCCTGGGGCCAACGTCCTGACTTTC	CASSFGQGAPGANVLTF
11	TRBV19	NA	TRBJ2-7	NA	TGTGCCACCCAACAGGGCTACGAGCAGTACTTC	CATQQGYEQYF
13	TRBV11-2	NA	TRBJ1-5	TRBD1	TGTGCCAGCAGCTGGGACAGGGACCAGCCCCAGCATTTT	CASSWDRDQPQHF
14	TRBV7-9	NA	TRBJ1-5	NA	TGTGCCAGCAGCTTATTAGATAGCAATCAGCCCCAGCATTTT	CASSLLDSNQPQHF
14	TRBV6-6	NA	TRBJ1-6	TRBD1	TGTGCCAGCAGTTACTTGGCAGGGACAGAGCCCCTCCACTTT	CASSYLAGTEPLHF
13	TRBV7-9	NA	TRBJ2-5	NA	TGTGCCAGCAGCTTGGGGCAGGGGGGGACCCAGTACTTC	CASSLGQGGTQYF
12	TRBV29-1	NA	TRBJ1-2	TRBD1	TGCAGCGCATCACAGGGGTCCTATGGCTACACCTTC	CSASQGSYGYTF
17	TRBV5-4	few	TRBJ2-3	TRBD1	TGTGCCAGCAGCTTGGCTCAGGGGGGACAGGGACGTAATACGCAGTATTTT	CASSLAQGGQGRNTQYF
15	TRBV7-9	NA	TRBJ2-2	NA	TGTGCCAGCAGCTTAGAACATTATTCCACCGGGGAGCTGTTTTTT	CASSLEHYSTGELFF
17	TRBV4-2	NA	TRBJ2-7	TRBD1	TGTGCCAGCAGCCGGGCGAAGGGTGGGACAGAAGCCTACGAGCAGTACTTC	CASSRAKGGTEAYEQYF
13	TRBV5-5	few	TRBJ1-2	NA	TGTGCCAGCAGCTTGGCAGGGGTCTATGGCTACACCTTC	CASSLAGVYGYTF
13	TRBV11-2	few	TRBJ2-1	NA	TGTGCCAGCAGCCGGAGAGTCGACAATGAGCAGTTCTTC	CASSRRVDNEQFF
15	TRBV6-5	NA	TRBJ2-7	TRBD2	TGTGCCAGCACCCTACTAGCGGGGGGCTCCTACGAGCAGTACTTC	CASTLLAGGSYEQYF
16	TRBV19	NA	TRBJ1-5	NA	TGTGCCAGTAGTATTTTTTTTCGGCGGGACAATCAGCCCCAGCATTTT	CASSIFFRRDNQPQHF
12	TRBV6-4	few	TRBJ1-1	NA	TGTGCCAGCAGCGCAACAGGGACTGAAGCTTTCTTT	CASSATGTEAFF
13	TRBV10-2	NA	TRBJ1-2	TRBD1	TGCGCCGAACAGGGGAGGCTACTGGATGGCTACACCTTC	CAEQGRLLDGYTF
13	TRBV5-1	NA	TRBJ1-1	TRBD1	TGCGCCAGCAGCGACAGGGGCTGGACTGAAGCTTTCTTT	CASSDRGWTEAFF
16	TRBV28	NA	TRBJ1-4	TRBD1	TGTGCCAGCAGTTTAGGTCGAGGGACAGGGTATGAAAAACTGTTTTTT	CASSLGRGTGYEKLFF
14	TRBV25-1	NA	TRBJ1-2	TRBD1	TGTGCCAGCAGTGAATATGCACAGGGGGGTGGCTACACCTTC	CASSEYAQGGGYTF
14	TRBV5-5	NA	TRBJ1-1	NA	TGTGCCAGCAGCTGGACGGGGGTCGGCACTGAAGCTTTCTTT	CASSWTGVGTEAFF
16	TRBV19	NA	TRBJ2-7	TRBD2	TGTGCCAGTAGTATGCCCGGGGAGGGCGGCTCCTACGAGCAGTACTTC	CASSMPGEGGSYEQYF
12	TRBV15	once	TRBJ1-1	NA	TGTGCCACCAGCAGAGGGCTCACTGAAGCTTTCTTT	CATSRGLTEAFF
11	TRBV6-6	NA	TRBJ2-5	NA	TGTGCCAGCAGGCGGCAAGAGACCCAGTACTTC	CASRRQETQYF